This T cell receptor (beta chain) was found in a study of blood T cell repertoires in COVID-19. Authors' methods: Reference gene primer amplification gave estimated nucleated cell counts. The repertoire was sequenced with immunoSEQ multiplex PCR; TCRdb's copy has only in-frame clones and lacks some. V, J and clone size reflect that table, while D and trimming were determined from the DNA. Altogether around 300,000 clones are present, 80% to 90% being singletons, with the ten largest covering about 11%. Trimming left V 6 bases short and J 4 bases short, with 15 bases between. CDR1 is MNHEY and CDR2 is SMNVEV in the germline V gene (reference sequence). The CDR3 runs to 15 residues.

Material: peripheral blood. V and J are TRBV27 and TRBJ2-2, with a possible D match to TRBD1 (5 bases). The TCR sequence derives from a woman between 65 and 79 years old with acute or convalescent COVID-19. This CDR3 is CASRPEGARTGELFF. The CDR3 DNA reads as TGTGCCAGCAGACCAGAAGGGGCGCGCACCGGGGAGCTGTTTTTT.